This entry lists 29 T cell receptor beta chains sequenced from one sample in a study of CD8 T cells in ankylosing spondylitis. Via MiXCR, TCRdb re-called the 5' RACE reads, giving one row per CDR3 protein. This table holds 150,000 to 200,000 distinct CDR3 sequences, about 18% found once. Sequencing was performed on blood, either unsorted or a sorted T cell fraction (not recorded which). These receptors came from a male donor with ankylosing spondylitis or in good health (not recorded which).

The chain is built from TRBV5-1 and TRBJ1-1; 7 bases are a match to TRBD1. Trimming removed 4 bases from V and 1 base from J; junction bases left unmatched: 10. The CDR3 is 16 amino acids. CDR1 and CDR2 from the germline V gene are SGHRS and YFSETQ. This CDR3 is CASSPGGTGANTEAFF. The DNA of the CDR3 is TGCGCCAGCAGCCCAGGGGGGACGGGTGCGAACACTGAAGCTTTCTTT.

V usage is TRBV11-1 and J usage is TRBJ2-7; D may be TRBD1 (5 bases). This CDR3 spans 15 amino acids. Germline V gene lookup returns CDR1 SGHAT and CDR2 FQDESV (reference sequence). V dropped 5 bases and J dropped 5 bases, with 19 bases sitting between them. CDR3 protein: CASSLGFGAFDEQYF. In DNA form, the CDR3 reads TGTGCCAGCAGCCTTGGATTTGGGGCCTTCGACGAGCAGTACTTC.

The chain joins TRBV28 to TRBJ2-7; 8 nucleotides match TRBD1. This CDR3 comprises 15 residues. V gave up 4 bases and J gave up 2 bases; unmatched junction bases: 7. CDR1 and CDR2 from the germline V gene are MDHEN and SYDVKM. The CDR3 spells CASSSHGQGTYEQYF. In DNA, the CDR3 is TGTGCCAGCAGTTCTCACGGACAGGGTACCTACGAGCAGTACTTC.

The rearrangement links TRBV5-1 to TRBJ2-5, with TRBD1 identical over 7 bases. The V gene's germline CDR1 is SGHRS and CDR2 YFSETQ. The CDR3 has 14 residues. J was trimmed by 5 bases and V by 0 bases; bases with no gene match: 4. The CDR3: CASSLATGLETQYF. The CDR3 DNA reads TGCGCCAGCAGCTTGGCGACAGGGCTGGAGACCCAGTACTTC.

This clonotype was seen only a few times. This chain uses TRBV7-3 with TRBJ2-3, with unresolved D. Germline loops: CDR1 SGHTA, CDR2 FQGTGA. The CDR3 runs to 14 residues. Trimming removed 5 bases at V and 6 bases at J, with 15 bases between. This CDR3 reads CASSAPAVSDTQYF. The CDR3 DNA sequence: TGTGCCAGCAGCGCCCCGGCGGTCTCGGATACGCAGTATTTT.

V and J are TRBV29-1 and TRBJ1-1, with TRBD1 identical over 7 bases. The ends lost 4 bases at V and 6 bases at J; junction bases unmatched: 8. The CDR3 is 13 amino acids. Germline CDR1 reads SQVTM; CDR2 reads ANQGSEA. The CDR3 reads CSVVEGAPPEAFF. The CDR3 DNA follows: TGCAGCGTTGTAGAGGGGGCACCCCCTGAAGCTTTCTTT.

This clonotype occurred a few times. V gene TRBV6-1 combines with J gene TRBJ2-7, with D possibly matching TRBD1 (6 bases). Looked up from germline, CDR1 is MNHNS and CDR2 is SASEGT. The V end lost 7 bases, the J end lost 1 base, and 14 bases lay between the germline ends. The CDR3 has 14 amino acids. The CDR3 DNA is TGTGCCAGCATCTCCGGCAGGGGATCCTACGAGCAGTACTTC. Translated: CASISGRGSYEQYF.

This clonotype was observed a handful of times. The DNA of the CDR3 is TGTGCCAGCTCACCGAGCGACACTATCGGATCCTACGAGCAGTACTTC. This translates into CASSPSDTIGSYEQYF. The chain employs TRBV18 and TRBJ2-7; D is uncertain. The length of the CDR3 is 16 residues. V lost 3 bases, J lost 1 base, and 16 bases lay in between. Germline CDR1 reads KGHSH; CDR2 reads LQKENI.

This chain links TRBV5-1 with TRBJ2-5; unclear D gene. This CDR3 has 15 residues. Germline CDR1 SGHRS, CDR2 YFSETQ. The germline V and J ends were trimmed by 5 bases and 2 bases, with 16 bases remaining between them. CDR3 region: CASSPQTQAQETQYF. In DNA, the CDR3 is TGCGCCAGCAGTCCGCAAACGCAGGCACAAGAGACCCAGTACTTC.

This clonotype was recorded many times. The V and J genes are TRBV20-1 and TRBJ2-3, with 7 bases identical to TRBD2. Germline loops: CDR1 DFQATT, CDR2 SNEGSKA (reference sequence). V was clipped by 0 bases and J by 4 bases; unmatched bases: 4. CDR3 size: 14 residues. The CDR3 loop is CSARDLREPDTQYF. The DNA for the CDR3 is TGCAGTGCTAGAGATTTGCGGGAGCCAGATACGCAGTATTTT.

Only a few counts were recorded for this clonotype. The rearrangement links TRBV7-3 to TRBJ2-1; tentative D call: TRBD2 (6 bases). CDR3 size: 15 residues. V was clipped by 5 bases and J by 3 bases, with 14 bases between them. CDR1 and CDR2 from the germline V gene are SGHTA and FQGTGA. CDR3 coding DNA: TGTGCCAGCAGCCTTGGGGTAGCGGACTACAATGAGCAGTTCTTC. Amino acid sequence: CASSLGVADYNEQFF.

This clonotype occurred many times. The J gene is TRBJ2-7, the V gene TRBV7-8; 9 bases line up with TRBD2. The V segment lost 1 base and the J segment 1 base; nucleotides outside the gene matches: 5. The length of the CDR3 is 16 residues. Germline V gene lookup returns CDR1 SGHVS and CDR2 FQNEAQ. This CDR3 reads CASSLGAAGGSYEQYF. The CDR3 DNA reads TGTGCCAGCAGCTTAGGGGCAGCGGGGGGATCCTACGAGCAGTACTTC. The full variable domain, in which reference TRBV7-8 and TRBJ2-7 provide the parts outside the CDR3, is GAGVSQSPRYKVAKRGQDVALRCDPISGHVSLFWYQQALGQGPEFLTYFQNEAQLDKSGLPSDRFFAERPEGSVSTLKIQRTQQEDSAVYLCASSLGAAGGSYEQYFGPGTRLTVT.

This clonotype showed up just a few times. This chain links TRBV3-1 with TRBJ2-7, with D perhaps given as TRBD1 or TRBD2 (5 bases each). The CDR3 is made up of 15 amino acids. Trimming shortened V by 4 bases and J by 3 bases, and 16 bases separated the two germline ends. CDR1 LGHDT and CDR2 YNNKEL come from the germline V gene (reference sequence). The chain's CDR3 is CASSLFRDGDYEQYF. CDR3 in DNA: TGTGCCAGCAGCCTATTTAGGGACGGAGACTACGAGCAGTACTTC.

As concerns this clonotype: A much larger clonotype is one base distant, so this may be a read error. V is TRBV12-3 or TRBV12-4 and J is TRBJ2-7; TRBD2 aligns across 11 bases. This CDR3 contains 14 residues. With 7 bases clipped from V and 2 bases from J, the junction kept 4 bases outside the gene matches. The DNA for the CDR3 is TGTGCCAGCAATCGGGGACTAGCGGCCTACGAGCAGTACTTC. It specifies CASNRGLAAYEQYF.

This clonotype was detected many times. The rearrangement joins TRBV5-1 to TRBJ1-2; a possible D gene is TRBD1 (5 bases). V dropped 0 bases and J dropped 5 bases, with 14 bases sitting between them. CDR1 is SGHRS, CDR2 YFSETQ, per germline. This CDR3 is 15 amino acids long. The CDR3 spells CASSLDPGLSYGYTF. CDR3 coding DNA: TGCGCCAGCAGCTTGGATCCAGGGCTCAGTTATGGCTACACCTTC.

This clonotype was observed at least ten times. The CDR3 loop reads CASSISGELFF. The CDR3 DNA sequence: TGTGCCAGTAGCATTTCGGGGGAGCTGTTTTTT. The gene calls are TRBV11-2 and TRBJ2-2; D call uncertain. Germline CDR1 SGHAT, CDR2 FQNNGV. The CDR3 covers 11 residues. V was clipped by 9 bases and J by 8 bases, with 10 bases between them.

Of note for this clonotype: Given a much more abundant clone one base away, this may be a read error. V and J are TRBV20-1 and TRBJ1-5; 7 bases map to TRBD1. This CDR3 has 14 residues. The junction had 8 bases not matched to a gene; V was cut back by 8 bases and J by 1 base. Germline-derived CDR1 and CDR2 are DFQATT and SNEGSKA (reference sequence). The CDR3 sequence is CSTLEGASNQPQHF. CDR3 DNA: TGCAGTACTTTGGAGGGGGCAAGCAATCAGCCCCAGCATTTT.

This clonotype was observed many times. V and J are TRBV5-1 and TRBJ1-4, with unresolved D. This CDR3 has 15 amino acids. V lost 2 bases to trimming and J lost 8 bases, with 16 bases between them. Germline CDR1 SGHRS, CDR2 YFSETQ. CDR3 nucleotides: TGCGCCAGCAGCTTTAAGGAGGGCGGTGGAGAAAAACTGTTTTTT. Residues: CASSFKEGGGEKLFF.

This clonotype was detected ten times or more. The rearrangement links TRBV9 to TRBJ2-3, with 11 bases that match TRBD2. V lost 3 bases, J lost 5 bases, and 2 bases stayed unmatched. The CDR3 loop spans 14 amino acids. CDR1 and CDR2 from the germline V gene are SGDLS and YYNGEE. CDR3 nucleotide sequence: TGTGCCAGCAGCGCCGGACTAGCGGGAGATACGCAGTATTTT. Protein product: CASSAGLAGDTQYF.

The genes are TRBV7-3 and TRBJ2-1; TRBD2 aligns across 9 bases. Trimming removed 2 bases from V and 2 bases from J; junction bases left unmatched: 4. The CDR3 runs 16 residues. Germline V lookup: CDR1 SGHTA, CDR2 FQGTGA. The CDR3 sequence: CASSLHPSGTYNEQFF. The CDR3 region has the DNA TGTGCCAGCAGCTTACACCCTAGCGGGACCTACAATGAGCAGTTCTTC.

This chain links TRBV5-1 with TRBJ1-5, with D uncertain. Trimming took off 1 base at V and 6 bases at J, with 5 bases between the two ends. CDR3 size: 12 residues. CDR1 is SGHRS and CDR2 is YFSETQ in the germline V gene. CDR3 region: CASSLSGQPQHF. The DNA of the CDR3 is TGCGCCAGCAGCTTGTCGGGTCAGCCCCAGCATTTT.

CDR3 DNA: TGTGCCAGCAGCCCGTGGACAGGGCGGCGGGGCTACACCTTC. It translates to CASSPWTGRRGYTF. This rearrangement joins TRBV6-7 to TRBJ1-2; the match to TRBD1 covers 8 bases. TRBV6-7 is an open reading frame whose function is uncertain. The CDR3 loop spans 14 amino acids. V lost 6 bases to trimming and J lost 8 bases; unmatched junction nucleotides: 11.

This clonotype was seen more than once but under ten times. The chain joins TRBV20-1 to TRBJ1-5, with no clear D. CDR3 length equals 13 residues. V lost 6 bases and J lost 3, with 12 bases in between. Germline loops: CDR1 DFQATT, CDR2 SNEGSKA (reference sequence). CDR3: CSALSGNNQPQHF. CDR3 in DNA: TGCAGTGCCCTGTCGGGGAACAATCAGCCCCAGCATTTT.

The chain joins TRBV12-3 or TRBV12-4 to TRBJ2-1; D gene ambiguous. CDR3 length: 15 residues. The V end lost 3 bases, the J end lost 11 bases, and 20 bases lay between the germline ends. The CDR3 spells CASSFVGTDLPQQFF. The CDR3 region has the DNA TGTGCCAGCAGTTTCGTTGGTACCGATCTCCCGCAGCAGTTCTTC.

This clonotype was seen many times. The chain employs TRBV12-3 or TRBV12-4 and TRBJ1-2, with TRBD1 identical over 7 bases. The CDR3 has 13 residues. V lost 4 bases to trimming and J lost 4 bases; unmatched junction nucleotides: 3. The CDR3 bases are TGTGCCAGCAGTTCCGGGACAGTCTATGGCTACACCTTC. Amino acids: CASSSGTVYGYTF.

V and J are TRBV5-1 and TRBJ1-3; no firm D call. Germline V gene sequence: CDR1 SGHRS, CDR2 YFSETQ. The length of the CDR3 is 18 residues. With 1 base removed from V and 0 bases from J, the gap between germline ends came to 17 bases. CDR3: CASSLSEREEHSGNTIYF. The CDR3 coding sequence is TGCGCCAGCAGCTTGTCAGAACGGGAGGAGCACTCTGGAAACACCATATATTTT.

This clonotype has a count of ten or more. V is TRBV12-3 or TRBV12-4 and J is TRBJ2-1, with 9 bases that match TRBD2. With V trimmed by 3 bases and J by 7 bases, 16 bases remained unmatched. The CDR3 contains 18 residues. DNA of the CDR3: TGTGCCAGCAGTTTCGGCGGGAGGGCCCGGCCGGTGGGGAATGAGCAGTTCTTC. This gives the protein CASSFGGRARPVGNEQFF.

This clonotype has at least ten counts. The V and J genes are TRBV5-1 and TRBJ1-2; D gene unclear. Trimming stripped 2 bases from V and 4 bases from J, with 18 bases between. Germline CDR1 is SGHRS and CDR2 is YFSETQ. The CDR3 extends over 16 amino acids. CDR3 amino acids: CASSFHPPARTYGYTF. CDR3 nucleotide sequence: TGCGCCAGCAGCTTCCACCCACCGGCTAGGACCTATGGCTACACCTTC. Full variable domain (rest looked up from reference TRBV5-1 and TRBJ1-2): KAGVTQTPRYLIKTRGQQVTLSCSPISGHRSVSWYQQTPGQGLQFLFEYFSETQRNKGNFPGRFSGRQFSNSRSEMNVSTLELGDSALYLCASSFHPPARTYGYTFGSGTRLTVV.

There are many counts of this clonotype. This chain links TRBV25-1 with TRBJ2-2; TRBD1 matches 11 bases. The CDR3 loop spans 16 amino acids. Per the germline V gene, CDR1 is MGHDK and CDR2 is SYGVNS. The ends lost 2 bases at V and 3 bases at J; junction bases unmatched: 2. The CDR3 DNA reads as TGTGCCAGCAGTGAAGGGACAGGGGGGTACACCGGGGAGCTGTTTTTT. Translated: CASSEGTGGYTGELFF.